The next 32 T cell receptor beta chains were all read from a single sample in a study of Graves' ophthalmopathy and Graves' hyperthyroidism. The sequenced template was RNA, covering the TCR beta CDR3 region. Second-round multiplex PCR followed a first-round RT-PCR using HTBI primers. TCRdb re-called the multiplex PCR reads with MiXCR, one entry per CDR3 protein. The data contain hundreds of thousands of distinct CDR3 sequences, roughly 21% of them singletons. Sequencing was done on a sample of peripheral blood. These receptor sequences come from a woman aged 45-60 years with Graves' ophthalmopathy.

About this clonotype: A much larger clone sits a single nucleotide away, making a read error possible. This chain joins TRBV5-1 and TRBJ2-7, with TRBD2 as a possible D gene (5 bases). CDR3 length: 14 residues. Germline CDR1 reads SGHRS; CDR2 reads YFSETQ. V gave up 4 bases and J gave up 2 bases, with 13 bases separating them. The CDR3 DNA is TGCGCCAGCAGCCCGGAAGTACTAGCCTACGAGCAGTACTTC. Its protein is CASSPEVLAYEQYF.

The table lists this clonotype with many counts. The chain employs TRBV6-1 and TRBJ1-1; D is possibly TRBD1 (5 bases). The germline gives CDR1 MNHNS, CDR2 SASEGT. The length of the CDR3 is 14 residues. Trimming took 6 bases from V and 5 from J, leaving 16 bases between them. The CDR3 bases are TGTGCCAGCAGCCGAGGAAGGGGCGAGACTGAAGCTTTCTTT. This gives the protein CASSRGRGETEAFF.

Many counts were recorded for this clonotype. The rearrangement joins TRBV29-1 to TRBJ2-7; 11 bases agree with TRBD1. V was clipped by 7 bases and J by 4 bases; unmatched bases: 9. The CDR3 loop spans 14 amino acids. Germline V gene data show CDR1 as SQVTM and CDR2 as ANQGSEA. CDR3 sequence (DNA): TGCAGCGCCGGCCGGGACAGGGGGGTTTACGAGCAGTACTTC. Amino acid sequence: CSAGRDRGVYEQYF.

The chain uses TRBV27 and TRBJ1-1; D perhaps matches TRBD1 (5 bases). The germline gives CDR1 MNHEY, CDR2 SMNVEV (reference sequence). The CDR3 consists of 14 residues. Trimming shortened V by 7 bases and J by 11 bases, and 23 bases separated the two germline ends. CDR3: CASTTGGGRGEAFF. The CDR3 DNA reads as TGTGCCAGCACCACCGGGGGAGGGCGGGGTGAGGCTTTCTTT.

The V gene is TRBV6-5, the J gene TRBJ1-6; a weak D match, TRBD1 (6 bases). CDR1 MNHEY and CDR2 SVGAGI come from the germline V gene. Trimming took 2 bases from V and 10 from J, leaving 15 bases between them. The CDR3 sequence is 15 residues long. The CDR3 reads CASSYRGGSGSPLHF. The CDR3 DNA follows: TGTGCCAGCAGTTACAGGGGGGGAAGCGGATCACCCCTCCACTTT.

This clonotype came up many times. V is TRBV4-1 and J is TRBJ2-7; either TRBD1 or TRBD2 may supply D (6 bases each). V was trimmed by 0 bases and J by 2 bases, leaving 14 bases between them. Germline CDR1 MGHRA, CDR2 YSYEKL. CDR3 length: 16 residues. The CDR3 DNA reads TGCGCCAGCAGCCAAGACTACGGGGGCCGAGCCTACGAGCAGTACTTC. As protein: CASSQDYGGRAYEQYF.

This clonotype was counted at least ten times. The V gene is TRBV7-9, the J gene TRBJ2-7; D is undetermined. Trimming took off 5 bases at V and 3 bases at J, with 14 bases between the two ends. This CDR3 contains 14 residues. Germline V gene lookup returns CDR1 SEHNR and CDR2 FQNEAQ (reference sequence). CDR3 residues: CASSDRANLYEQYF. The CDR3 nucleotides read TGTGCCAGCAGCGACCGGGCCAATCTCTACGAGCAGTACTTC.

In the case of this clonotype: With a much larger clone just one base away, this may be a read error. This chain links TRBV19 with TRBJ1-5; 9 bases agree with TRBD1. This CDR3 region has 13 residues. Germline loops: CDR1 LNHDA, CDR2 SQIVND (reference sequence). DNA for the CDR3: TGTGCCAGCACAGGGGGCGGGAATCCGCCCCAGCATTTT. This codes for CASTGGGNPPQHF. Drawing the rest from reference TRBV19 and TRBJ1-5, the complete variable domain is DGGITQSPKYLFRKEGQNVTLSCEQNLNHDAMYWYRQDPGQGLRLIYYSQIVNDFQKGDIAEGYSVSREKKESFPLTVTSAQKNPTAFYLCASTGGGNPPQHFGDGTRLSIL.

The rearrangement uses TRBV7-9 and TRBJ2-7, with 8 bases identical to TRBD2. CDR1 SEHNR and CDR2 FQNEAQ come from the germline V gene (reference sequence). With V trimmed by 2 bases and J by 2 bases, 5 bases remained unmatched. The CDR3 consists of 15 residues. CDR3 in amino acids: CASSLSLAGTYEQYF. CDR3 sequence (DNA): TGTGCCAGCAGCTTAAGCCTAGCGGGCACCTACGAGCAGTACTTC.

There are many counts of this clonotype. The V and J genes are TRBV9 and TRBJ2-7, with TRBD2 identical over 8 bases. Germline CDR1 and CDR2: SGDLS and YYNGEE. This CDR3 comprises 16 residues. Trimming removed 0 bases from V and 6 bases from J; junction bases left unmatched: 11. Here the CDR3 DNA reads TGTGCCAGCAGCGTAGGGATAGCGGGGACCTGGAGCGAGCAGTACTTC. This codes for CASSVGIAGTWSEQYF. Full variable domain (missing parts from reference TRBV9 and TRBJ2-7): DSGVTQTPKHLITATGQRVTLRCSPRSGDLSVYWYQQSLDQGLQFLIQYYNGEERAKGNILERFSAQQFPDLHSELNLSSLELGDSALYFCASSVGIAGTWSEQYFGPGTRLTVT.

The chain has TRBV12-3 or TRBV12-4 and TRBJ2-2; 8 nucleotides align to TRBD2. The V segment lost 3 bases and the J segment 4 bases; nucleotides outside the gene matches: 10. The length of the CDR3 is 17 residues. CDR3 bases: TGTGCCAGCAGTTTCCTTCGGACGGGGGGGACCACCGGGGAGCTGTTTTTT. Its protein product is CASSFLRTGGTTGELFF.

The chain combines TRBV7-8 with TRBJ2-7; possible D gene TRBD1, 5 bases. CDR1 is SGHVS and CDR2 is FQNEAQ in the germline V gene. This CDR3 comprises 13 residues. Trimming stripped 5 bases from V and 2 bases from J, with 10 bases between. Written as DNA, the CDR3 is TGTGCCAGCAGCACCAGGGATCCCTACGAGCAGTACTTC. It encodes CASSTRDPYEQYF. The full variable domain, with the rest looked up from reference TRBV7-8 and TRBJ2-7, is GAGVSQSPRYKVAKRGQDVALRCDPISGHVSLFWYQQALGQGPEFLTYFQNEAQLDKSGLPSDRFFAERPEGSVSTLKIQRTQQEDSAVYLCASSTRDPYEQYFGPGTRLTVT.

This clonotype was recorded many times. The rearrangement links TRBV30 to TRBJ1-5, with D perhaps TRBD1 (5 bases). CDR3 size: 13 residues. Germline V gene data show CDR1 as GTSNPN and CDR2 as SVGIG (reference sequence). With 5 bases removed from V and 4 bases from J, the gap between germline ends came to 12 bases. For the CDR3, the DNA is TGTGCCTGGGGTGCCCAGGGAAATCAGCCCCAGCATTTT. The encoded protein is CAWGAQGNQPQHF.

This clonotype has at least ten counts. The V gene is TRBV12-5, the J gene TRBJ2-5; D is uncertain. Trimming took 1 base from V and 5 from J, leaving 5 bases between them. This CDR3 has 12 residues. CDR1 is LGHNT, CDR2 FRNRAP, per germline. CDR3 sequence reads: CASGLGAETQYF. The CDR3 DNA reads TGTGCTAGTGGTTTGGGAGCGGAGACCCAGTACTTC. Together with reference TRBV12-5 and TRBJ2-5, the CDR3 gives the full variable domain: DARVTQTPRHKVTEMGQEVTMRCQPILGHNTVFWYRQTMMQGLELLAYFRNRAPLDDSGMPKDRFSAEMPDATLATLKIQPSEPRDSAVYFCASGLGAETQYFGPGTRLLVL.

Points on this clonotype: An end of the junction differs from the germline gene, which may be a read error. The chain is built from TRBV7-2 and TRBJ2-5, with D possibly being TRBD1 (6 bases). The CDR3 extends over 18 amino acids. Germline V lookup: CDR1 SGHTA, CDR2 FQGNSA. The CDR3 nucleotides read TGTGCCAGCAGCTTAGTGGTAACCGACAGGACGCTCCAAGGGACCCAGTACTTC. Encoded protein: CASSLVVTDRTLQGTQYF.

This clonotype came up many times. The chain couples TRBV24-1 to TRBJ2-2; 13 bases match TRBD2. The J segment lost 3 bases and the V segment lost 4 bases, leaving 1 base of the junction unmatched. Germline V gene sequence: CDR1 KGHDR, CDR2 SFDVKD. The length of the CDR3 is 16 residues. In DNA, the CDR3 is TGTGCCACCAGTGACGGACTAGCGGGAGACACCGGGGAGCTGTTTTTT. Translated: CATSDGLAGDTGELFF.

The V and J genes are TRBV20-1 and TRBJ2-2; weak D call: TRBD2 (6 bases). Deletions cut 6 bases from V and 2 bases from J, with 13 bases between. In germline, CDR1 is DFQATT, CDR2 SNEGSKA (reference sequence). There are 14 residues in the CDR3. CDR3 amino acids: CSAPGTSNTGELFF. The CDR3 nucleotides read TGCAGTGCGCCCGGGACTTCTAACACCGGGGAGCTGTTTTTT.

This clonotype was seen ten or more times. V usage is TRBV9 and J usage is TRBJ2-7; 7 bases are a match to TRBD1. Germline CDR1 reads SGDLS; CDR2 reads YYNGEE. The CDR3 is 14 amino acids. The J segment lost 5 bases and the V segment lost 5 bases, leaving 10 bases of the junction unmatched. CDR3: CASSFATGSDEQYF. The CDR3 region has the DNA TGTGCCAGCAGTTTTGCGACAGGGAGCGACGAGCAGTACTTC. Using reference TRBV9 and TRBJ2-7 for the parts outside the CDR3, the full variable domain is DSGVTQTPKHLITATGQRVTLRCSPRSGDLSVYWYQQSLDQGLQFLIQYYNGEERAKGNILERFSAQQFPDLHSELNLSSLELGDSALYFCASSFATGSDEQYFGPGTRLTVT.

This clonotype was counted between two and nine times. A much larger clone differs by one base, so this may be a read error. The chain combines TRBV7-2 with TRBJ2-7, with 7 bases fitting TRBD2. Unmatched junction bases numbered 8, after V lost 3 bases and J lost 3 bases. Looked up from germline, CDR1 is SGHTA and CDR2 is FQGNSA. The CDR3 sequence is 15 residues long. The chain's CDR3 is CASSFFARERYEQYF. CDR3 DNA: TGTGCCAGCAGCTTTTTCGCGCGGGAGCGCTACGAGCAGTACTTC.

This clonotype was observed many times. V is TRBV7-9 and J is TRBJ2-5; no reliable D call. The CDR3 consists of 14 residues. V lost 1 base and J 2 bases, leaving 8 bases between the germline ends. Looked up from germline, CDR1 is SEHNR and CDR2 is FQNEAQ (reference sequence). As DNA, the CDR3 is TGTGCCAGCAGCTTAGTCGACGGGCAAGAGACCCAGTACTTC. Translating it yields CASSLVDGQETQYF.

This clonotype was found many times. The chain employs TRBV7-2 and TRBJ2-7, with 8 positions matching TRBD2. V shed 0 bases, J shed 2 bases, and the junction held 0 bases outside the gene matches. From germline, CDR1 is SGHTA and CDR2 FQGNSA. This CDR3 region has 14 residues. DNA for the CDR3: TGTGCCAGCAGCTTAGCTAGCGGGGCCTACGAGCAGTACTTC. Protein sequence: CASSLASGAYEQYF.

This clonotype was picked up many times. The J gene is TRBJ1-5, the V gene TRBV25-1; TRBD1 agrees at 7 bases. V lost 6 bases and J lost 5; bases outside the gene matches: 4. Germline CDR1 is MGHDK and CDR2 is SYGVNS. The CDR3 runs to 13 residues. CDR3 bases: TGTGCCAGCAGCAGGGGGGGTGATCAGCCCCAGCATTTT. Translated: CASSRGGDQPQHF.

In this sample, this clonotype turned up many times. This chain uses TRBV27 with TRBJ1-6; TRBD1 might be the D (5 bases). Germline V CDR1 and CDR2: MNHEY, SMNVEV (reference sequence). V dropped 5 bases and J dropped 9 bases, with 8 bases sitting between them. CDR3 length: 12 amino acids. Here the CDR3 reads CASSTQGSPLHF. CDR3 bases: TGTGCCAGCAGTACCCAGGGTTCACCCCTCCACTTT.

This clonotype was seen many times. The rearrangement uses TRBV29-1 and TRBJ2-7, with TRBD2 matching 7 bases. The J segment lost 0 bases and the V segment lost 4 bases, leaving 9 bases of the junction unmatched. This CDR3 is built from 15 residues. CDR1 is SQVTM, CDR2 ANQGSEA, per germline. The CDR3 bases are TGCAGCGTTGTAGGGGCTAGCGGAAACTCCTACGAGCAGTACTTC. Translating it yields CSVVGASGNSYEQYF.

This clonotype was seen many times. The CDR3 nucleotides read TGTGCCAGCAGCCCTCGGCTTAGCGGGAGTGCGGGGGAGCTGTTTTTT. It is translated as CASSPRLSGSAGELFF. The chain links TRBV11-2 to TRBJ2-2, with TRBD2 matching 9 bases. The germline V gene has CDR1 SGHAT and CDR2 FQNNGV. The CDR3 length is 16 residues. V trimming: 5 bases; J trimming: 8 bases; junction bases outside the gene matches: 12.

This clonotype was found once. This chain joins TRBV28 and TRBJ2-5; 13 bases map to TRBD2. Germline loops: CDR1 MDHEN, CDR2 SYDVKM. The CDR3 runs 17 residues. The ends lost 5 bases at V and 5 bases at J; junction bases unmatched: 11. CDR3 nucleotides: TGTGCCAGCAGTACCGGGACTAGCGGGAATCGCGGGGAGACCCAGTACTTC. As protein: CASSTGTSGNRGETQYF.

This clonotype was counted at least ten times. This sequence joins TRBV11-3 and TRBJ2-5, with D possibly TRBD2 on 6 matching bases. This CDR3 contains 15 residues. Trimming removed 1 base from V and 1 base from J, with 10 bases in between. CDR1 is SGHNT, CDR2 YENEEA, per germline. DNA for the CDR3: TGTGCCAGCAGCTTAGGGGTTAGCGGCCAAGAGACCCAGTACTTC. As protein: CASSLGVSGQETQYF. The whole variable domain, remainder taken from reference TRBV11-3 and TRBJ2-5, is EAGVVQSPRYKIIEKKQPVAFWCNPISGHNTLYWYLQNLGQGPELLIRYENEEAVDDSQLPKDRFSAERLKGVDSTLKIQPAELGDSAVYLCASSLGVSGQETQYFGPGTRLLVL.

This clonotype was recorded many times. The rearrangement joins TRBV12-5 to TRBJ1-1; the match to TRBD1 covers 7 bases. V lost 3 bases and J lost 0; bases outside the gene matches: 7. The CDR3 sequence is 16 residues long. The germline V gene encodes CDR1 LGHNT and CDR2 FRNRAP. The CDR3 loop reads CASGFQLTGMNTEAFF. CDR3 bases: TGTGCTAGTGGTTTCCAATTGACAGGGATGAACACTGAAGCTTTCTTT.

This sequence joins TRBV27 and TRBJ1-3; D perhaps matches TRBD1 (5 bases). The germline V gene has CDR1 MNHEY and CDR2 SMNVEV (reference sequence). The CDR3 is 17 residues long. Trimming took off 4 bases at V and 3 bases at J, with 19 bases between the two ends. CDR3 bases: TGTGCCAGCAGTTCCTATCGGGGCAAGGGGCTTGGAAACACCATATATTTT. This sequence encodes CASSSYRGKGLGNTIYF.

The chain couples TRBV28 to TRBJ1-1; tentative D call: TRBD1 (6 bases). Germline values: CDR1 MDHEN, CDR2 SYDVKM. V lost 5 bases to trimming and J lost 4 bases, with 11 bases between them. CDR3 length equals 13 residues. CDR3 DNA sequence: TGTGCCAGCAGTACATACAGGGTCACTGAAGCTTTCTTT. It specifies CASSTYRVTEAFF.

The rearrangement joins TRBV3-1 to TRBJ1-3; no firm D call. Trimming pared 5 bases from V and 0 bases from J, leaving 17 bases between. Germline V gene lookup returns CDR1 LGHDT and CDR2 YNNKEL (reference sequence). There are 17 residues in the CDR3. The CDR3 region is CASSSRGLTSSGNTIYF. The CDR3 DNA reads as TGTGCCAGCAGCTCCCGTGGACTTACCAGCTCTGGAAACACCATATATTTT.

This clonotype has a count of ten or more. The rearrangement joins TRBV15 to TRBJ1-3, with D possibly being TRBD1 (6 bases). Trimming removed 0 bases from V and 0 bases from J, with 15 bases in between. The germline gives CDR1 LNHNV, CDR2 YYDKDF (reference sequence). This CDR3 region has 18 residues. CDR3 nucleotide sequence: TGTGCCACCAGCAGAGATTTACAGGGAGCCAGCTCTGGAAACACCATATATTTT. Amino acid sequence: CATSRDLQGASSGNTIYF.